This is a list of T cell receptor beta chains from one sample in a study of CD8 T cells in Susac syndrome. TCRdb ran MiXCR on the immunoSEQ multiplex PCR reads and lists one entry per CDR3 protein. The top ten clones hold 0.15% to 0.2% of a sample with hundreds of thousands of distinct CDR3 sequences, 94% of them seen once. Source material: CD4+ T cells from PBMCs. These receptor sequences come from a human donor with Susac syndrome. Each CDR3 is given with its conserved first and last residue. Each record gives: clone size, D gene, V gene, J gene, CDR3 DNA, CDR3 protein. A D gene is named only where the DNA matches it firmly. A row's size may be missing; if present it is once, few, many or a size class.

abundance: -; d_gene: TRBD2; v_gene: TRBV6-6; j_gene: TRBJ2-2; CDR3nt: TGTGCCAGCAGCCCGCCTAGCGGGGGAATGGTCGGGGAGCTGTTTTTT; CDR3aa: CASSPPSGGMVGELFF
abundance: -; d_gene: -; v_gene: TRBV6-6; j_gene: TRBJ2-5; CDR3nt: TGTGCCAGCTCCTACTCGACCCACGAACAGACCCAGTACTTC; CDR3aa: CASSYSTHEQTQYF
abundance: -; d_gene: TRBD1; v_gene: TRBV9; j_gene: TRBJ2-7; CDR3nt: TGTGCCAGCAGCTCACCTCAGGGGGCAGCGGGCGAGCAGTACTTC; CDR3aa: CASSSPQGAAGEQYF
abundance: -; d_gene: TRBD1; v_gene: TRBV7-9; j_gene: TRBJ1-6; CDR3nt: TGTGCCAGCAGCTTAGCGCTCCTACCCGGGACAGACAATTCACCCCTCCACTTT; CDR3aa: CASSLALLPGTDNSPLHF
abundance: -; d_gene: -; v_gene: TRBV29-1; j_gene: TRBJ2-5; CDR3nt: TGCAGCGTTGAAAGACAGAGGGTCGTAGAGACCCAGTACTTC; CDR3aa: CSVERQRVVETQYF
abundance: -; d_gene: TRBD1; v_gene: TRBV11-2; j_gene: TRBJ1-1; CDR3nt: TGTGCCAGCAGCTTATTAACAGGGGAGAACACTGAAGCTTTCTTT; CDR3aa: CASSLLTGENTEAFF
abundance: -; d_gene: TRBD1; v_gene: TRBV7-2; j_gene: TRBJ2-4; CDR3nt: TGTGCCAGCAGCTACAACAGGGGGCTGGCCAAAAACATTCAGTACTTC; CDR3aa: CASSYNRGLAKNIQYF
abundance: -; d_gene: TRBD1; v_gene: TRBV19; j_gene: TRBJ2-1; CDR3nt: TGTGCCAGTAGTAGCCAGACAGGGGAAGGGTGGAATGAGCAGTTCTTC; CDR3aa: CASSSQTGEGWNEQFF
abundance: -; d_gene: -; v_gene: TRBV5-1; j_gene: TRBJ2-7; CDR3nt: TGCGCCAGCAGGACCGCGATCGACTACGAGCAGTACTTC; CDR3aa: CASRTAIDYEQYF
abundance: -; d_gene: -; v_gene: TRBV11-1; j_gene: TRBJ1-1; CDR3nt: TGTGCCAGCAGCTTGGGGGGGCAGTGGAACACTGAAGCTTTCTTT; CDR3aa: CASSLGGQWNTEAFF
abundance: -; d_gene: -; v_gene: TRBV27; j_gene: TRBJ1-6; CDR3nt: TGTGCCAGCAGTTTTAGGTCAGACTCCTATAATTCACCCCTCCACTTT; CDR3aa: CASSFRSDSYNSPLHF
abundance: once; d_gene: -; v_gene: TRBV5-1; j_gene: TRBJ2-7; CDR3nt: TGCGCCAGCAGCTTAACTGTGGCGGACTACGAGCAGTACTTC; CDR3aa: CASSLTVADYEQYF
abundance: -; d_gene: -; v_gene: TRBV5-1; j_gene: TRBJ2-7; CDR3nt: TGCGCCAGCAGCTTGGACACTGTCTACGAGCAGTACTTC; CDR3aa: CASSLDTVYEQYF
abundance: once; d_gene: TRBD1; v_gene: TRBV7-9; j_gene: TRBJ1-4; CDR3nt: TGTGCCAGCAGCCTGGGGACAGGCCGTGAAAAACTGTTTTTT; CDR3aa: CASSLGTGREKLFF
abundance: -; d_gene: -; v_gene: TRBV4-3; j_gene: TRBJ1-5; CDR3nt: TGCGCCAGCAGCCAAGACCGGGGGTCTCAGCCCCAGCATTTT; CDR3aa: CASSQDRGSQPQHF
abundance: -; d_gene: -; v_gene: TRBV19; j_gene: TRBJ1-4; CDR3nt: TGTGCCAGTATCGACCCGGGTCGGGGAACGGAAGTGTTTTTT; CDR3aa: CASIDPGRGTEVFF
abundance: -; d_gene: -; v_gene: TRBV15; j_gene: TRBJ2-7; CDR3nt: TGTGCCACCAGCAGAGATCACGGGGGCGCGATGTCCTACGAGCAGTACTTC; CDR3aa: CATSRDHGGAMSYEQYF
abundance: -; d_gene: -; v_gene: TRBV6-5; j_gene: TRBJ1-4; CDR3nt: TGTGCCAGCAGTTACGCACAGGCAACTAATGAAAAACTGTTTTTT; CDR3aa: CASSYAQATNEKLFF
abundance: -; d_gene: -; v_gene: TRBV9; j_gene: TRBJ1-5; CDR3nt: TGTGCCAGCAGCGTACTGAATGGGCCCCAGCATTTT; CDR3aa: CASSVLNGPQHF
abundance: -; d_gene: -; v_gene: TRBV19; j_gene: TRBJ1-5; CDR3nt: TGTGCCAGTAGTATTCACGGATCTGATAGCAATCAGCCCCAGCATTTT; CDR3aa: CASSIHGSDSNQPQHF
abundance: -; d_gene: TRBD2; v_gene: TRBV3-1; j_gene: TRBJ2-1; CDR3nt: TGTGCCAGCAGCCAAGTCGGAGCGGGGGATGAGCAGTTCTTC; CDR3aa: CASSQVGAGDEQFF
abundance: -; d_gene: TRBD1; v_gene: TRBV30; j_gene: TRBJ1-5; CDR3nt: TGTGCCTGGAGTCGACAGGGGAGAGGCAATCAGCCCCAGCATTTT; CDR3aa: CAWSRQGRGNQPQHF
abundance: once; d_gene: -; v_gene: TRBV30; j_gene: TRBJ1-1; CDR3nt: TGTGCCTGGAGTAGGAGCAAAAACACTGAAGCTTTCTTT; CDR3aa: CAWSRSKNTEAFF
abundance: -; d_gene: TRBD1; v_gene: TRBV5-1; j_gene: TRBJ1-3; CDR3nt: TGCGCCAGCAGCTCCACCCGGGACAGGGGCTCTGGAAACACCATATATTTT; CDR3aa: CASSSTRDRGSGNTIYF
abundance: -; d_gene: -; v_gene: TRBV11-1; j_gene: TRBJ2-1; CDR3nt: TGTGCCAGCAGAAGCTGGGCAAGGACCTACAATGAGCAGTTCTTC; CDR3aa: CASRSWARTYNEQFF
abundance: -; d_gene: TRBD1; v_gene: TRBV9; j_gene: TRBJ1-2; CDR3nt: TGTGCCAGCAGCGTTACCGGGACAGGGGGCGACTACACCTTC; CDR3aa: CASSVTGTGGDYTF
abundance: -; d_gene: -; v_gene: TRBV12-3/TRBV12-4; j_gene: TRBJ1-1; CDR3nt: TGTGCCAGCAGTTCCCAGGGGTGGGCTTTCTTT; CDR3aa: CASSSQGWAFF
abundance: -; d_gene: TRBD1; v_gene: TRBV6-2/TRBV6-3; j_gene: TRBJ2-7; CDR3nt: TGTGCCAGCTCGGCCCGCTGGGACAGAACCTACGAGCAGTACTTC; CDR3aa: CASSARWDRTYEQYF
abundance: -; d_gene: -; v_gene: TRBV2; j_gene: TRBJ1-2; CDR3nt: TGTGCCAGCGGAGGGACTTACAGGGCTAACTATGGCTACACCTTC; CDR3aa: CASGGTYRANYGYTF
abundance: -; d_gene: TRBD1; v_gene: TRBV4-3; j_gene: TRBJ2-2; CDR3nt: TGCGCCAGCAGCCCGGGACAGGCGCTCCACACCGGGGAGCTGTTTTTT; CDR3aa: CASSPGQALHTGELFF
abundance: once; d_gene: TRBD2; v_gene: TRBV6-5; j_gene: TRBJ2-2; CDR3nt: TGTGCCAGCAGTTACCGCGGGGGTCGTTACACCGGGGAGCTGTTTTTT; CDR3aa: CASSYRGGRYTGELFF
abundance: few; d_gene: -; v_gene: TRBV6-2/TRBV6-3; j_gene: TRBJ2-7; CDR3nt: TGTGCCAGCAGTTTAAACAGCGTGCGGTACGAGCAGTACTTC; CDR3aa: CASSLNSVRYEQYF
abundance: -; d_gene: TRBD2; v_gene: TRBV3-1; j_gene: TRBJ2-1; CDR3nt: TGTGCCAGCAGCCGTAATTTACTAGCGGGGGTAAATGAGCAGTTCTTC; CDR3aa: CASSRNLLAGVNEQFF
abundance: -; d_gene: -; v_gene: TRBV30; j_gene: TRBJ1-4; CDR3nt: TGTGCCTGGAACCCCGAGGCACAGGGTCCTAATGAAAAACTGTTTTTT; CDR3aa: CAWNPEAQGPNEKLFF
abundance: few; d_gene: -; v_gene: TRBV5-4; j_gene: TRBJ2-3; CDR3nt: TGTGCCAGCAGCGGCCCGACGGGGAGCACAGATACGCAGTATTTT; CDR3aa: CASSGPTGSTDTQYF
abundance: once; d_gene: -; v_gene: TRBV12-3/TRBV12-4; j_gene: TRBJ2-5; CDR3nt: TGTGCCAGCAGTTTAGGCCGTGGTCTAGATCCTTACTTC; CDR3aa: CASSLGRGLDPYF
abundance: -; d_gene: -; v_gene: TRBV4-2; j_gene: TRBJ2-1; CDR3nt: TGTGCCAGCAGCCAAGATACCAGCTATGAGCAGTTCTTC; CDR3aa: CASSQDTSYEQFF
abundance: -; d_gene: TRBD1; v_gene: TRBV11-2; j_gene: TRBJ2-1; CDR3nt: TGTGCCAGCAGGGGGACAGGGAACAATGAGCAGTTCTTC; CDR3aa: CASRGTGNNEQFF
abundance: -; d_gene: TRBD1; v_gene: TRBV18; j_gene: TRBJ1-3; CDR3nt: TGTGCCAGCTCACCTTGGACAGGGGGGCTAATCTCTGGAAACACCATATATTTT; CDR3aa: CASSPWTGGLISGNTIYF
abundance: -; d_gene: TRBD1; v_gene: TRBV7-2; j_gene: TRBJ1-6; CDR3nt: TGTGCCAGCAGCTTACCAGGGGGCACAGCACCCCTCCACTTT; CDR3aa: CASSLPGGTAPLHF
abundance: few; d_gene: TRBD1; v_gene: TRBV19; j_gene: TRBJ1-1; CDR3nt: TGTGCCAGTAGGATAGGGGGCGGGAACACTGAAGCTTTCTTT; CDR3aa: CASRIGGGNTEAFF
abundance: -; d_gene: -; v_gene: TRBV5-6; j_gene: TRBJ2-6; CDR3nt: TGTGCCAGCAGCGGTGCGGTACCCGCGGGTTGGGGGGCCAACGTCCTGACTTTC; CDR3aa: CASSGAVPAGWGANVLTF
abundance: -; d_gene: -; v_gene: TRBV28; j_gene: TRBJ1-2; CDR3nt: TGTGCCAGCAGCTCGTACCCTGGCGATTGGGATGGCTACACCTTC; CDR3aa: CASSSYPGDWDGYTF
abundance: -; d_gene: -; v_gene: TRBV28; j_gene: TRBJ1-2; CDR3nt: TGTGCCAGCAGTTCTCAATGGGGCTACACCTTC; CDR3aa: CASSSQWGYTF
abundance: -; d_gene: TRBD1; v_gene: TRBV20-1; j_gene: TRBJ2-1; CDR3nt: TGCAGTGCTAGTCCTCCCGGCCTCGGGACAGCCTACAATGAGCAGTTCTTC; CDR3aa: CSASPPGLGTAYNEQFF
abundance: -; d_gene: -; v_gene: TRBV27; j_gene: TRBJ1-6; CDR3nt: TGTGCCAGCAGTCGAGAACCTTATTCACCCCTCCACTTT; CDR3aa: CASSREPYSPLHF
abundance: -; d_gene: -; v_gene: TRBV7-2; j_gene: TRBJ1-2; CDR3nt: TGTGCCAGCAGCTTAGTTCCAGATGACTATGGCTACACCTTC; CDR3aa: CASSLVPDDYGYTF